A selection of T cell receptor beta chains follows, all from one sample in a study of CD8+CD57+ T cells in acquired aplastic anemia. TCRdb passed the reads through MiXCR, listing each CDR3 protein once. The sample records approximately 170,000 distinct CDR3 sequences, about half being singletons. Sequencing used sorted CD4+, CD8+, or CD8+CD57+ T cells (not recorded which) from PBMCs. The receptors were gathered from a human donor in good health, serving as a control. Both conserved end residues are part of each CDR3. D genes are given only for firm matches. Expanded clones are given a class, and other clones once, few, many or no size at all.

V,D,J,size,length,CDR3,DNA
TRBV12-3/TRBV12-4,TRBD2,TRBJ2-1,many,16,CASSFSGGGEVNEQFF,TGTGCCAGCAGTTTTAGCGGGGGAGGAGAGGTGAATGAGCAGTTCTTC
TRBV10-1,-,TRBJ2-1,-,15,CASSDRQGRGNEQFF,TGCGCCAGCAGTGACAGACAGGGGAGGGGGAATGAGCAGTTCTTC
TRBV12-3/TRBV12-4,-,TRBJ2-2,-,15,CASSLELANTGELFF,TGTGCCAGCAGTTTAGAACTAGCGAACACCGGGGAGCTGTTTTTT
TRBV4-3,TRBD1,TRBJ1-3,many,15,CASSQNHRGLNTIYF,TGCGCCAGCAGCCAAAATCACAGGGGATTGAACACCATATATTTT
TRBV2,-,TRBJ2-1,-,15,CASSTAILTYNEQFF,TGTGCCAGCAGTACCGCCATATTAACCTACAATGAGCAGTTCTTC
TRBV29-1,TRBD1,TRBJ1-2,-,14,CSVDQGQGARGYTF,TGCAGCGTTGATCAGGGGCAGGGGGCGCGGGGCTACACCTTC
TRBV2,-,TRBJ2-7,many,11,CASSVGYRQYF,TGTGCCAGCAGTGTAGGGTATCGGCAGTACTTC
TRBV29-1,-,TRBJ2-3,-,12,CSVDGGSDTQYF,TGCAGCGTTGACGGGGGCAGCGATACGCAGTATTTT
TRBV7-3,-,TRBJ1-6,-,14,CASSLGSGASPLHF,TGTGCCAGCAGCTTAGGCAGCGGGGCTTCACCCCTCCACTTT
TRBV11-2,TRBD1,TRBJ2-5,many,16,CASSLAGQGVGVAQYF,TGTGCCAGCAGCTTAGCCGGACAGGGGGTGGGGGTGGCCCAGTACTTC
TRBV20-1,-,TRBJ1-1,-,10,CSDRNTEAFF,TGCAGTGATAGGAACACTGAAGCTTTCTTT
TRBV24-1,-,TRBJ2-3,-,14,CATSDSRQADTQYF,TGTGCCACCAGTGACTCTCGTCAGGCAGATACGCAGTATTTT
TRBV10-3,-,TRBJ1-2,-,14,CAISDSGTKYGYTF,TGTGCCATCAGTGATTCGGGGACAAAGTATGGCTACACCTTC
TRBV20-1,-,TRBJ1-4,many,12,CSARGGDEKLFF,TGCAGTGCTAGGGGCGGCGACGAAAAACTGTTTTTT
TRBV19,-,TRBJ1-1,-,14,CASMRGAGTTEAFF,TGTGCCAGTATGCGGGGGGCAGGGACCACTGAAGCTTTCTTT
TRBV30,-,TRBJ1-1,many,13,CAWSTTQNTEAFF,TGTGCCTGGAGTACCACGCAGAACACTGAAGCTTTCTTT
TRBV7-2,-,TRBJ1-1,few,13,CASSSGVNTEAFF,TGTGCCAGCAGTAGCGGGGTGAACACTGAAGCTTTCTTT
TRBV7-9,-,TRBJ1-2,-,13,CASLAEAIYGYTF,TGTGCTAGCCTCGCCGAGGCAATCTATGGCTACACCTTC
TRBV2,-,TRBJ1-6,once,12,CASSEEDFPLHF,TGTGCCAGCAGTGAGGAGGATTTCCCCCTCCACTTT
TRBV10-1,-,TRBJ2-1,-,12,CASSEGRGEQFF,TGCGCCAGCAGTGAAGGACGAGGTGAGCAGTTCTTC
TRBV28,-,TRBJ1-1,many,14,CASSLKGRVTEAFF,TGTGCCAGCAGTTTAAAGGGTAGGGTCACTGAAGCTTTCTTT
TRBV11-3,-,TRBJ2-3,-,16,CASSRVLGQYGDTQYF,TGTGCCAGCAGCCGTGTACTAGGACAATATGGAGATACGCAGTATTTT
TRBV10-3,-,TRBJ2-7,-,13,CAISGYGGNEQYF,TGTGCCATCAGTGGGTATGGCGGGAACGAGCAGTACTTC
TRBV7-3,TRBD2,TRBJ2-2,-,15,CASSLLAGLAGELFF,TGTGCCAGCAGCTTACTAGCGGGCCTAGCCGGGGAGCTGTTTTTT
TRBV28,TRBD1,TRBJ2-7,many,14,CASSLGQRSYEQYF,TGTGCCAGCAGTTTGGGACAGAGATCCTACGAGCAGTACTTC
TRBV24-1,-,TRBJ2-3,-,14,CATSESSSTDTQYF,TGTGCCACCAGTGAATCTAGCTCCACAGATACGCAGTATTTT